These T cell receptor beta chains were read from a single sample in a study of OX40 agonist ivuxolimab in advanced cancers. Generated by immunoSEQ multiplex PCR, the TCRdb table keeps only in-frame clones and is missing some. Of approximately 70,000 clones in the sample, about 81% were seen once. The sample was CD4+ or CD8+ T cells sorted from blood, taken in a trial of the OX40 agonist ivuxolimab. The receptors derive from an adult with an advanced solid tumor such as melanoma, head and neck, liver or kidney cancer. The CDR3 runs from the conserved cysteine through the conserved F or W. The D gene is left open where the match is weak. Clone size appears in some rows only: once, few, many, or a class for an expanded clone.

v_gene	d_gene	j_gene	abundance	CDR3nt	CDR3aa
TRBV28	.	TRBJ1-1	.	TGTGCCAGCAGTTTTCTCGGGGGGTCTACTGAAGCTTTCTTT	CASSFLGGSTEAFF
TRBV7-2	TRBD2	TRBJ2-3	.	TGTGCCAGCAGCCAAACACCAGCGGGGCCCACAGATACGCAGTATTTT	CASSQTPAGPTDTQYF
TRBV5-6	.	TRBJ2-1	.	TGTGCCAGCAGCTTCCAGGGGCTTCCAGGCGATGAGCAGTTCTTC	CASSFQGLPGDEQFF
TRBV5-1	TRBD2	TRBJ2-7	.	TGCGCCAGCAGCTTAGTAGCGGGAATTTCTAACGAGCAGTACTTC	CASSLVAGISNEQYF
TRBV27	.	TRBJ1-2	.	TGTGCCAGCAGTTTACGGGGGGGCTATGGCTACACCTTC	CASSLRGGYGYTF
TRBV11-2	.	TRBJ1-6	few	TGTGCCAGCAGCTTCGACGTAGGGAATTTGTCACCCCTCCACTTT	CASSFDVGNLSPLHF
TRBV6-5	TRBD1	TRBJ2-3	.	TGTGCCAGCAGTTACTCGAAGATCGGACAGGGGTATTTT	CASSYSKIGQGYF
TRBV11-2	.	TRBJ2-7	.	TGTGCCAGCAGGGGCCGGGGATACCTAGAGTACGAGCAGTACTTC	CASRGRGYLEYEQYF
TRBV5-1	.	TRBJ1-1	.	TGCGCCAGCAGCCCTGCTGTGGGACAGAACACTGAAGCTTTCTTT	CASSPAVGQNTEAFF
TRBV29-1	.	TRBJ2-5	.	TGCAGCGTTAGATCTGAGACCCAGTACTTC	CSVRSETQYF
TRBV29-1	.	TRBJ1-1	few	TGCAGCGAGGTTGGTTTAGGGGGCACTGAAGCTTTCTTT	CSEVGLGGTEAFF
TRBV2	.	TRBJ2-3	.	TGTGCCAGCAGCCGATCCGGGAGCACAGATACGCAGTATTTT	CASSRSGSTDTQYF
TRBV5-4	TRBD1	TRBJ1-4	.	TGTGCCAGCAGCTCGGGACAGGGTAATGAAAAACTGTTTTTT	CASSSGQGNEKLFF
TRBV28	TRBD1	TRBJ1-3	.	TGTGCCAGCAGTGGGACAGGGGGCTCTGGAAACACCATATATTTT	CASSGTGGSGNTIYF
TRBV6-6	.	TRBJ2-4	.	TGTGCCACCAGTCCCTCTGGGTCCTTAGCCAAAAACATTCAGTACTTC	CATSPSGSLAKNIQYF
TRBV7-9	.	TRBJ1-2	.	TGTGCCAGCAGCCCCCGGGTCCTCGTCGGAGCTAACTATGGCTACACCTTC	CASSPRVLVGANYGYTF
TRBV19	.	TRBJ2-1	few	TGTGCCACCCTCGGGCAGGGAGGCAATGAGCAGTTCTTC	CATLGQGGNEQFF
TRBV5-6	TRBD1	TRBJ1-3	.	TGTGCCAGCAGCCCCGGGACAGGGTTGGAAAACACCATATATTTT	CASSPGTGLENTIYF
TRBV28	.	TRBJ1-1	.	TGTGCCAGCACTCGGCCCCTTTTTATCACTGAAGCTTTCTTT	CASTRPLFITEAFF
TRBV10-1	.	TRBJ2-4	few	TGCGCCAGCAGTGGGGGAGAAGCAAGCAAAAACATTCAGTACTTC	CASSGGEASKNIQYF
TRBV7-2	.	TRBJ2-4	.	TGTGCCAGCAGCCTCGGGTTACGCGACATTCAGTACTTC	CASSLGLRDIQYF
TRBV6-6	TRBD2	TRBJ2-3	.	TGTGCCAGCAGTCCAAGGACTAGATCTAGCACAGATACGCAGTATTTT	CASSPRTRSSTDTQYF
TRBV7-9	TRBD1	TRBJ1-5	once	TGTGCCAGCAGCTTGACAGGGGCGGGGCAGCCCCAGCATTTT	CASSLTGAGQPQHF
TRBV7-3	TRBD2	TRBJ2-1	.	TGTGCCAGCAGCAAGAGACTAGCGGGAGCTTACAATGAGCAGTTCTTC	CASSKRLAGAYNEQFF
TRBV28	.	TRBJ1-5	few	TGTGCCAGCACCTTGGGGGGGGTAAACAATCAGCCCCAGCATTTT	CASTLGGVNNQPQHF
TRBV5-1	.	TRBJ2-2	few	TGCGCCAGCAGCTTGGCGGCGGCTAACACCGGGGAGCTGTTTTTT	CASSLAAANTGELFF
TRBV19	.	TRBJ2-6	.	TGTGCCAGTAGTTCTACAGGAAAATACTCTGGGGCCAACGTCCTGACTTTC	CASSSTGKYSGANVLTF
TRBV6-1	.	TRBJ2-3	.	TGTGCCAGCACCTTTACAGATACGCAGTATTTT	CASTFTDTQYF
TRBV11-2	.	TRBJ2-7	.	TGTGCCAGCAGCTTAGGGGCTGCCCCCGAGCAGTACTTC	CASSLGAAPEQYF
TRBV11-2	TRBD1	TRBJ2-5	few	TGTGCCAGCAGCCCTCGGACAGGACAAGAGACCCAGTACTTC	CASSPRTGQETQYF
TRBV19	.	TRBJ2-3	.	TGTGCCAGTAGTATACGATCTAGCTCCGGCACAGATACGCAGTATTTT	CASSIRSSSGTDTQYF
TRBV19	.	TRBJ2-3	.	TGTGCCAGTAGTCTCCAAAACACAGATACGCAGTATTTT	CASSLQNTDTQYF
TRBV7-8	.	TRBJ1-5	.	TGTGCCAGCAGCCGGAGGGCGAATCAGCCCCAGCATTTT	CASSRRANQPQHF
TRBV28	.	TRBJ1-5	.	TGTGCCAGCAGTTTACTCGGGGACAATAGCAATCAGCCCCAGCATTTT	CASSLLGDNSNQPQHF
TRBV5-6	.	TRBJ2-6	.	TGTGCCAGCAGGGTTAGCTCTGGGGCCAACGTCCTGACTTTC	CASRVSSGANVLTF
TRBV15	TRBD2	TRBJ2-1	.	TGTGCCACCAGCAGGGGAGGGACCACCAATGAGCAGTTCTTC	CATSRGGTTNEQFF
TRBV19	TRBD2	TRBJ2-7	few	TGTGCCAGTACCCCCGCCTGGCGGGAGGGCCTTGGGGGCTACGAGCAGTACTTC	CASTPAWREGLGGYEQYF
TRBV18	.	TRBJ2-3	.	TGTGCCAGCTCACAAACCAGACATGGCACAGATACGCAGTATTTT	CASSQTRHGTDTQYF
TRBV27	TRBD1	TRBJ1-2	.	TGTGCCAGCGGGGGGTCAGGGGGTGGCTACACCTTC	CASGGSGGGYTF
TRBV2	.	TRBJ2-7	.	TGTGCCAGCCAGAAGGGCGGGTCTAACTACGAGCAGTACTTC	CASQKGGSNYEQYF
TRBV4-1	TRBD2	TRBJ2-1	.	TGCGCCAGCAGCCATGGTAGCGGGGGGGCTTTTGAGCAGTTCTTC	CASSHGSGGAFEQFF
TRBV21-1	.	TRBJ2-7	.	TGTGCCAGCAGGGGGGGGAACTCCTACGAGCAGTACTTC	CASRGGNSYEQYF
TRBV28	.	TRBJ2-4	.	TGTGCCAGCAGTTTTTACGGGACGGATTTAGCCAAAAACATTCAGTACTTC	CASSFYGTDLAKNIQYF
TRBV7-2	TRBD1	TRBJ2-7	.	TGTGCCAGCAGCCTCTCGGGACAGGGGGCTTACGAGCAGTACTTC	CASSLSGQGAYEQYF
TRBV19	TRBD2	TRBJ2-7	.	TGTGCCAGTAGCTCCCTAGCGGCAGCTAGGTACGAGCAGTACTTC	CASSSLAAARYEQYF
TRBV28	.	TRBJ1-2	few	TGTGCCAGCAGTTTAATGGGGGGCTATGGCTACACCTTC	CASSLMGGYGYTF
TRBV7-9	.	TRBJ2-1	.	TGTGCCAGCAGCTTAGCCCTGAATGAGCAGTTCTTC	CASSLALNEQFF
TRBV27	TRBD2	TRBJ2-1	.	TGTGCCAGCAGAGGACTAGACTCCTACAATGAGCAGTTCTTC	CASRGLDSYNEQFF
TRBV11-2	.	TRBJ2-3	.	TGTGCCAGCAGCTCCCCCGGGGATACGCAGTATTTT	CASSSPGDTQYF
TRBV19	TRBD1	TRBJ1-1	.	TGTGCCAGTAGTTTCCGGGGACAGACTATGAACACTGAAGCTTTCTTT	CASSFRGQTMNTEAFF
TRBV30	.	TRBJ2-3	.	TGTGCCTGGAGTGTTCCGGGGCAGGGTCCAGATACGCAGTATTTT	CAWSVPGQGPDTQYF
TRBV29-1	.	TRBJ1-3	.	TGCAGCGTTGTACAAAACTCTGGAAACACCATATATTTT	CSVVQNSGNTIYF
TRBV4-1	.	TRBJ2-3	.	TGCGCCAGCAGCCAAGGTAGATCTAGCACAGATACGCAGTATTTT	CASSQGRSSTDTQYF
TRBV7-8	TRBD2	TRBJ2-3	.	TGTGCCAGCAGCTTCCTAGCGGGGGGGATGGATACGCAGTATTTT	CASSFLAGGMDTQYF
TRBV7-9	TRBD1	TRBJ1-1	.	TGTGCCAGCAGTTCCCGGGACAGAACTGAAGCTTTCTTT	CASSSRDRTEAFF
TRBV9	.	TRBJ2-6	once	TGTGCCAGCAGCGTAGTGCCATCTGGGGCCAACGTCCTGACTTTC	CASSVVPSGANVLTF
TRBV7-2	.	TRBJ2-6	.	TGTGCCAGCAGCCCACAGACGGGCTCTGGGGCCAACGTCCTGACTTTC	CASSPQTGSGANVLTF
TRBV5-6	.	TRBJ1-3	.	TGTGCCAGCAGTCTTGGGTCTAACTCTGGAAACACCATATATTTT	CASSLGSNSGNTIYF
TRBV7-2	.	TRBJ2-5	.	TGTGCCAGCAGCTTAAGGAGAGAGACCCAGTACTTC	CASSLRRETQYF
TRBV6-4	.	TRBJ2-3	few	TGTGCCAGCAGTCTCGAAAGCACAGATACGCAGTATTTT	CASSLESTDTQYF